The 18 T cell receptor beta chains presented below share a single source sample, sequenced in a study of long-term antiretroviral therapy in people with HIV. Version v3.0 of the immunoSEQ assay was performed at survey level. Method: immunoSEQ multiplex PCR; TCRdb's copy keeps in-frame clones and lacks some. The table has tens of thousands of clones, less than 90% seen once. This sample comprised unsorted PBMCs, obtained 2 years after starting antiretroviral therapy. Receptors were obtained from a man in his fifties with HIV.

The V call is TRBV6-5, the J call TRBJ2-7; TRBD2 is a possible D gene (5 bases). V was pared by 6 bases and J by 3 bases, with 12 bases between. The CDR3 is 13 amino acids. The germline V gene encodes CDR1 MNHEY and CDR2 SVGAGI. The CDR3 is CASSRGLNYEQYF. The CDR3 nucleotides read TGTGCCAGCAGCCGTGGACTGAACTACGAGCAGTACTTC.

This CDR3 reads CASSPDRGHTEAFF. In nucleotides, the CDR3 is TGTGCCAGCAGTCCAGACCGAGGACACACTGAAGCTTTCTTT. The chain couples TRBV27 to TRBJ1-1; D is unresolved. Germline V gene lookup returns CDR1 MNHEY and CDR2 SMNVEV (reference sequence). V shed 5 bases and J shed 3 bases, with 13 bases lying between them. The CDR3 contains 14 residues.

The CDR3, as DNA: TGTGCCAGTAGTATTGGTCTTGGTGGGGCCAACGTCCTGACTTTC. This sequence encodes CASSIGLGGANVLTF. The chain is built from TRBV19 and TRBJ2-6; D not resolved. CDR3 size: 15 residues. Germline CDR1 LNHDA, CDR2 SQIVND (reference sequence). Trimming cost V 3 bases and J 3 bases, with 9 bases left between them.

This chain connects TRBV18 to TRBJ1-2; D unresolved. This CDR3 has 15 residues. From germline, CDR1 is KGHSH and CDR2 LQKENI. Trimming left V 0 bases short and J 1 base short, with 9 bases between. Written as DNA, the CDR3 is TGTGCCAGCTCACCACCGAATCCGGGTAACTATGGCTACACCTTC. Translation: CASSPPNPGNYGYTF. The full variable domain, in which reference TRBV18 and TRBJ1-2 provide the parts outside the CDR3, is NAGVMQNPRHLVRRRGQEARLRCSPMKGHSHVYWYRQLPEEGLKFMVYLQKENIIDESGMPKERFSAEFPKEGPSILRIQQVVRGDSAAYFCASSPPNPGNYGYTFGSGTRLTVV.

The genes are TRBV5-1 and TRBJ2-3, with unresolved D. The CDR3 extends over 13 amino acids. V lost 0 bases and J lost 2, with 4 bases in between. Germline values: CDR1 SGHRS, CDR2 YFSETQ. The CDR3 DNA reads TGCGCCAGCAGCTTGGGTTTCACAGATACGCAGTATTTT. Protein: CASSLGFTDTQYF.

The chain recombines TRBV29-1 with TRBJ2-3; tentatively, D is TRBD2 (5 bases). V was pared by 6 bases and J by 0 bases, with 16 bases between. Germline CDR1 is SQVTM and CDR2 is ANQGSEA. The CDR3 covers 15 residues. CDR3: CSVTRRQISTDTQYF. In nucleotides, the CDR3 is TGCAGCGTAACCCGGAGGCAAATCAGCACAGATACGCAGTATTTT.

V gene TRBV2 combines with J gene TRBJ2-7, with 7 nucleotides matching TRBD2. Trimming removed 6 bases from V and 0 bases from J; junction bases left unmatched: 5. This CDR3 is 14 amino acids long. Germline V gene lookup returns CDR1 SNHLY and CDR2 FYNNEI. The CDR3 DNA is TGTGCCAGCAGGGACGGCGGGAGCTCCTACGAGCAGTACTTC. This translates into CASRDGGSSYEQYF. Drawing the rest from reference TRBV2 and TRBJ2-7, the complete variable domain is EPEVTQTPSHQVTQMGQEVILRCVPISNHLYFYWYRQILGQKVEFLVSFYNNEISEKSEIFDDQFSVERPDGSNFTLKIRSTKLEDSAMYFCASRDGGSSYEQYFGPGTRLTVT.

The V gene is TRBV4-1, the J gene TRBJ1-5; D not certain. CDR3 length: 15 residues. Germline V gene data show CDR1 as MGHRA and CDR2 as YSYEKL. Trimming pared 6 bases from V and 3 bases from J, leaving 15 bases between. CDR3 sequence: CASREYHGNNQPQHF. CDR3 nucleotides: TGCGCCAGCAGAGAGTACCACGGAAACAATCAGCCCCAGCATTTT.

V is TRBV13 and J is TRBJ1-1; TRBD1 aligns across 8 bases. Germline trimming cut 5 bases from V and 11 bases from J; bases unmatched to any gene: 19. This CDR3 spans 16 amino acids. The V gene's germline CDR1 is PRHDT and CDR2 FYEKMQ (reference sequence). CDR3 loop: CASSQEMDRVTQWAFF. CDR3 DNA: TGTGCCAGCAGCCAAGAAATGGACAGGGTTACACAGTGGGCTTTCTTT.

This chain uses TRBV6-5 with TRBJ1-4, with unresolved D. V lost 4 bases to trimming and J lost 0 bases, with 6 bases between them. There are 14 residues in the CDR3. CDR1 MNHEY and CDR2 SVGAGI come from the germline V gene. The DNA of the CDR3 is TGTGCCAGCAGTTGGGAGTCAACTAATGAAAAACTGTTTTTT. Amino acids: CASSWESTNEKLFF.

This chain links TRBV28 with TRBJ1-5; D may be TRBD1 (6 bases). Trimming left V 6 bases short and J 6 bases short, with 18 bases between. Germline V CDR1 and CDR2: MDHEN, SYDVKM. The CDR3 has 15 amino acids. The CDR3 coding sequence is TGTGCCAGCAGCCCGGGGGCCGGGGAGGGTCAGCCCCAGCATTTT. Translated: CASSPGAGEGQPQHF.

This clone was counted a single time. V gene TRBV11-2 combines with J gene TRBJ1-3; D gene unclear. The CDR3 has 13 amino acids. CDR1 is SGHAT, CDR2 FQNNGV, per germline. V was shortened by 5 bases and J by 9 bases, with 14 bases between the two germline ends. The CDR3 is CASSGPLGGTIYF. The DNA for the CDR3 is TGTGCCAGCAGCGGACCCCTTGGTGGCACCATATATTTT.

This rearrangement joins TRBV19 to TRBJ1-1; the match to TRBD1 covers 8 bases. Trimming took 5 bases from V and 4 from J; bases not matched to a gene: 3. This CDR3 spans 13 amino acids. Germline CDR1 reads LNHDA; CDR2 reads SQIVND (reference sequence). CDR3: CASSPDRGTEAFF. The CDR3 DNA sequence: TGTGCCAGTAGTCCTGACAGGGGCACTGAAGCTTTCTTT.

CDR3 nucleotide sequence: TGTGCCTGGCTGAGGGAGGGGGCGGACTATGGCTACACCTTC. It yields the protein CAWLREGADYGYTF. The chain uses TRBV30 and TRBJ1-2, with TRBD1 identical over 7 bases. CDR3 length: 14 residues. Germline assignment: CDR1 GTSNPN and CDR2 SVGIG (reference sequence). V lost 5 bases, J lost 3 bases, and 9 bases stayed unmatched.

This sequence joins TRBV11-2 and TRBJ2-5; TRBD1 aligns across 8 bases. V gave up 5 bases and J gave up 2 bases; unmatched junction bases: 10. CDR1 SGHAT and CDR2 FQNNGV come from the germline V gene. The CDR3 is made up of 16 amino acids. CDR3 sequence (DNA): TGTGCCAGCAGCCAACCAGGGGGCCCGCGACAAGAGACCCAGTACTTC. It yields the protein CASSQPGGPRQETQYF.

The V and J genes are TRBV28 and TRBJ1-6; D uncertain. V lost 6 bases, J lost 6 bases, and 15 bases lay in between. The CDR3 covers 15 residues. Germline V CDR1 and CDR2: MDHEN, SYDVKM. The CDR3 loop is CASSKLGLSNSPLHF. In nucleotides, the CDR3 is TGTGCCAGCAGCAAATTAGGGCTCTCTAATTCACCCCTCCACTTT.

The chain links TRBV4-3 to TRBJ2-7; D possibly corresponds to TRBD1 (5 bases). The V end was cut by 3 bases, the J end by 0 bases, with 21 bases between. The CDR3 totals 18 residues. Germline V lookup: CDR1 LGHNA, CDR2 YSLEER. The CDR3 loop reads CASSQSPPRTSSSYEQYF. CDR3 nucleotide sequence: TGCGCCAGCAGCCAGAGCCCCCCAAGGACAAGTTCCTCCTACGAGCAGTACTTC.

V gene TRBV9 combines with J gene TRBJ1-2; D is undetermined. CDR1 is SGDLS and CDR2 is YYNGEE in the germline V gene. Trimming shortened V by 4 bases and J by 2 bases, and 15 bases separated the two germline ends. CDR3 length: 15 amino acids. This CDR3 reads CASSFRAGPNYGYTF. The CDR3 region has the DNA TGTGCCAGCAGCTTCCGGGCAGGACCAAACTATGGCTACACCTTC.